This T cell receptor beta chain is drawn from a study of cytomegalovirus exposure and HLA in healthy donors. Study results and limitations: According to the study, 180 or so TCR beta chains were cytomegalovirus-associated. According to a subsequent analysis, TCR clusters from the first cohort were inclined to appear together in the 110 or so validation repertoires.

Of note for this clone: Antigen: not known.

The CDR3 length is 16 residues. Germline values: CDR1 SEHNR, CDR2 FQNEAQ (reference sequence). Trimming removed 5 bases from V and 2 bases from J; junction bases left unmatched: 9. Assay: immunoSEQ multiplex PCR; the TCRdb copy retains only in-frame clones and omits some. This sample has about 110,000 clones, with about 94% found just once. This sequence originates from a woman aged 18-29 years in good health and CMV-seronegative. Source material: PBMCs. The gene calls are TRBV7-9 and TRBJ1-2, with 9 bases identical to TRBD1. The CDR3 loop is CASSDSHDRGNYGYTF. The CDR3 bases are TGTGCCAGCAGCGACAGCCATGACAGGGGGAACTATGGCTACACCTTC. The variable domain in full, completed from reference TRBV7-9 and TRBJ1-2, reads DTGVSQNPRHKITKRGQNVTFRCDPISEHNRLYWYRQTLGQGPEFLTYFQNEAQLEKSRLLSDRFSAERPKGSFSTLEIQRTEQGDSAMYLCASSDSHDRGNYGYTFGSGTRLTVV.